Included here is one T cell receptor (beta chain) sequence, with context. CDR3 length: 15 residues. V shed 4 bases and J shed 4 bases, with 16 bases lying between them. Germline CDR1 is LGHDT and CDR2 is YNNKEL (reference sequence). Authors' methods: From reference gene primer amplification, estimates of nucleated cell counts were derived. Profiling relied on immunoSEQ multiplex PCR, and the TCRdb table lists in-frame clones only, not all of them. The V and J calls and clone size come from that table; D and trimming were worked out from the DNA. This repertoire shows approximately 78,000 clones, approximately 87% found once; its top ten account for roughly 18%. The record originates from a study of blood T cell repertoires in COVID-19. The wider study: The United States, Italy and Spain supplied acute and convalescent COVID-19 samples.

The chain recombines TRBV3-1 (or the pseudogene TRBV3-2) with TRBJ1-2, with a tentative D call TRBD1 (5 bases). Sequenced: peripheral blood. The source of this sequence is a woman of 80 years or more with acute or convalescent COVID-19. Written as DNA, the CDR3 is TGTGCCAGCAGCCCAGGTTCGGGGGTGCTCTATGGCTACACCTTC. Protein: CASSPGSGVLYGYTF.